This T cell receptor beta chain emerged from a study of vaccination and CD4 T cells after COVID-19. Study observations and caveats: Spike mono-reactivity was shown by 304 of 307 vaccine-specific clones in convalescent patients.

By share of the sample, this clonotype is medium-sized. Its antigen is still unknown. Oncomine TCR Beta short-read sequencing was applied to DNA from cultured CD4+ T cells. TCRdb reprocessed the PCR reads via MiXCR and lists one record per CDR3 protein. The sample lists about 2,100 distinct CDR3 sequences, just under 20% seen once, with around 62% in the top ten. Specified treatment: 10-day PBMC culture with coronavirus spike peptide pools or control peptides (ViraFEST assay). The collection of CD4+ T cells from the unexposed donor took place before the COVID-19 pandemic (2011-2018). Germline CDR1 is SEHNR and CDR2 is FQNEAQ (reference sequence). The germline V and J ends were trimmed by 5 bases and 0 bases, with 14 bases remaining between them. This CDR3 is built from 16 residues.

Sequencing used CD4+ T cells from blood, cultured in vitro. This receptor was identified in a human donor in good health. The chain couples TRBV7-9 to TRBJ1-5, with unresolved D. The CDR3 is CASSQWQPYSNQPQHF. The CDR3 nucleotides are TGTGCCAGCAGCCAGTGGCAGCCATATAGCAATCAGCCCCAGCATTTT.